This is a list of T cell receptor beta chains from one sample in a study of blood T cell repertoires in COVID-19. Clones were read by immunoSEQ multiplex PCR, and TCRdb kept only the in-frame ones, dropping some. The profile shows fewer than 450,000 clones, roughly 87% of them singletons. Input material: PBMCs or T cells enriched from blood (not recorded which). The receptors were gathered from a woman aged 25 to 45 who had recovered from COVID-19. Both conserved end residues are part of each CDR3. The D gene is left open where the match is weak. Size values are once, few and many counts, or a class for expanded clones, and some rows have none.

14	TRBV10-2	TRBD1	TRBJ1-5	-	CASSDRESNQPQHF	TGCGCCAGCTCTGACAGGGAGAGCAATCAGCCCCAGCATTTT
14	TRBV7-2	TRBD1	TRBJ1-1	-	CASSFRQGNTEAFF	TGTGCCAGCAGCTTCCGACAGGGTAACACTGAAGCTTTCTTT
15	TRBV2	-	TRBJ1-5	-	CASSLSTGGNQPQHF	TGTGCCAGCAGTCTCTCGACTGGAGGCAATCAGCCCCAGCATTTT
15	TRBV2	-	TRBJ2-3	-	CASSPRQALTDTQYF	TGTGCCAGCAGTCCGCGACAGGCTCTCACAGATACGCAGTATTTT
13	TRBV19	TRBD1	TRBJ1-1	-	CATQRQGNTEAFF	TGTGCCACTCAAAGACAGGGGAACACTGAAGCTTTCTTT
16	TRBV19	TRBD1	TRBJ1-1	-	CASNYGTGGVNTEAFF	TGTGCCAGTAATTACGGGACAGGGGGCGTAAACACTGAAGCTTTCTTT
13	TRBV11-2	TRBD2	TRBJ2-1	-	CASSLISGGAAFF	TGTGCCAGCAGCTTAATCAGCGGGGGGGCAGCGTTCTTC
18	TRBV5-8	-	TRBJ1-6	-	CASSLGASSQPSHSPLHF	TGTGCCAGCAGCTTGGGTGCTTCGAGTCAACCCTCTCATTCACCCCTCCACTTT
16	TRBV5-7	-	TRBJ2-2	few	CASSPNSAPNTGELFF	TGTGCCAGCAGCCCTAACAGTGCCCCGAACACCGGGGAGCTGTTTTTT
14	TRBV3-1/TRBV3-2	-	TRBJ1-1	-	CASSLSQGQAEAFF	TGTGCCAGCAGCCTCTCCCAGGGTCAAGCTGAAGCTTTCTTT
13	TRBV10-3	-	TRBJ1-6	-	CAISAQGDSPLHF	TGTGCCATCAGTGCACAGGGTGATTCACCCCTCCACTTT
15	TRBV6-5	-	TRBJ2-3	-	CASKEQALLTDTQYF	TGTGCCAGCAAGGAACAGGCTTTGTTAACAGATACGCAGTATTTT
16	TRBV3-1/TRBV3-2	TRBD2	TRBJ2-5	-	CASRLVGSGGAETQYF	TGTGCCAGCAGACTTGTCGGCAGCGGGGGGGCGGAGACCCAGTACTTC